The present T cell receptor (beta chain) was sequenced within a study of blood T cell repertoires in COVID-19. Background on the study: There were acute and convalescent COVID-19 samples, and they came from the United States, Italy and Spain. Sample material is recorded as cDNA or gDNA derived from T cells, B-cell-depleted T cells, or PBMCs.

CDR3 length: 14 residues. V trimming: 2 bases; J trimming: 5 bases; junction bases outside the gene matches: 2. Germline CDR1 and CDR2: LGHNA and YSLEER. Patients in Seattle were enrolled during active infection, then followed longitudinally. Repertoires were generated with immunoSEQ multiplex PCR, while TCRdb's copy carries only in-frame clones and drops some. The sample consists of 150,000 or so clones, 70% to 90% of them appearing once. The genes are TRBV4-3 and TRBJ1-1; 10 bases map to TRBD1. The specimen was peripheral blood. The sequence came from a woman between 45 and 65 years old with COVID-19, enrolled during active disease. For the CDR3, the DNA is TGCGCCAGCAGCCAATCGGACAGGGGGACTGAAGCTTTCTTT. It specifies CASSQSDRGTEAFF.